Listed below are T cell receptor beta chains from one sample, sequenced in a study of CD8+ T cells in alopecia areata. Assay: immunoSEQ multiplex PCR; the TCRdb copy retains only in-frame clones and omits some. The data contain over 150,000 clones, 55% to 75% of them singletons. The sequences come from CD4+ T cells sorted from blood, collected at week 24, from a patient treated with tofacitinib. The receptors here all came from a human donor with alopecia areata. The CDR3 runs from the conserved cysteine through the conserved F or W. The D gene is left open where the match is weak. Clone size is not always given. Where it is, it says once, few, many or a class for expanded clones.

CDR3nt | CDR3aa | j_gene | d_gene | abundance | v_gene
TGCGCCAGCAGCCAACGGACTAGCGGTAGCTCCTACAATGAGCAGTTCTTC | CASSQRTSGSSYNEQFF | TRBJ2-1 | TRBD2 | NA | TRBV4-3
TGTGCCACCAGCAGAGATGGGGCCCTACCGGCCACAGATACGCAGTATTTT | CATSRDGALPATDTQYF | TRBJ2-3 | NA | NA | TRBV15
TGCAGCGTTGGCATCGGGACAGAACCCAATCAGCCCCAGCATTTT | CSVGIGTEPNQPQHF | TRBJ1-5 | TRBD1 | NA | TRBV29-1
TGTGCCAGCTCACCCGACAGGGGCGGAGGAGCTTTCTTT | CASSPDRGGGAFF | TRBJ1-1 | TRBD1 | once | TRBV18
TGTGCCAGCAGTCCTTCGGGCGAATACAATGAGCAGTTCTTC | CASSPSGEYNEQFF | TRBJ2-1 | NA | NA | TRBV2
TGTGCCAGCAGTTCAAGGACAGGGACGTACGAGCAGTACTTC | CASSSRTGTYEQYF | TRBJ2-7 | TRBD1 | NA | TRBV6-5
TGCGCCAGCAGCTTGGCCGCCGACAGGCCCGATGGCTACACCTTC | CASSLAADRPDGYTF | TRBJ1-2 | NA | NA | TRBV5-1
TGTGCCAGCAGCTTAGGGCCAGATAATCAGCCCCAGCATTTT | CASSLGPDNQPQHF | TRBJ1-5 | NA | few | TRBV5-4
TGTGCCAGCCTCCCAGGACACTCTGGAAACACCATATATTTT | CASLPGHSGNTIYF | TRBJ1-3 | NA | NA | TRBV19
TGTGCCATCAGTGAGTCTACGAACGGAGGCTACACCTTC | CAISESTNGGYTF | TRBJ1-2 | NA | few | TRBV10-3
TGCGCCAGCAGCCAACCGGGATCTCACCCATACGAGCAGTACTTC | CASSQPGSHPYEQYF | TRBJ2-7 | NA | NA | TRBV4-1
TGTGCCAGCAGCTTCAGGGTTGGGGGAAATGAGCAGTTCTTC | CASSFRVGGNEQFF | TRBJ2-1 | NA | NA | TRBV5-6
TGCGCCAGCAGCGGATCAGGGGACTATGGCTACACCTTC | CASSGSGDYGYTF | TRBJ1-2 | NA | NA | TRBV5-1
TGTGCCAGCAGTGAGTTTGGGCCGGGAGAGCTCTACAAGCAGTACTTC | CASSEFGPGELYKQYF | TRBJ2-7 | NA | once | TRBV25-1
TGTGCCAGCAGCCAAGGATTCCTAGATACGCAGTATTTT | CASSQGFLDTQYF | TRBJ2-3 | NA | NA | TRBV14
TGTGCCAGCAGCCCTGGAGGAGGGACCGGGGAGCTGTTTTTT | CASSPGGGTGELFF | TRBJ2-2 | NA | medium-sized | TRBV7-9
TGCAGCGTTGAACCCAGGGGAAGCTACGAGCAGTACTTC | CSVEPRGSYEQYF | TRBJ2-7 | NA | few | TRBV29-1
TGTGCCTTACAGGGGGAGGGCCCATACGAGCAGTACTTC | CALQGEGPYEQYF | TRBJ2-7 | NA | once | TRBV30
TGTGCCAGCAGTTACTCGTCGGGACAGAACTATGGCTACACCTTC | CASSYSSGQNYGYTF | TRBJ1-2 | TRBD1 | few | TRBV6-6
TGTGCCAGCAGCATAACATCCCTCACCGGGGAGCTGTTTTTT | CASSITSLTGELFF | TRBJ2-2 | NA | NA | TRBV5-6
TGTGCCACCAGCGCGGCGGGGGTAGCGGGGGTGCAAGAGACCCAGTACTTC | CATSAAGVAGVQETQYF | TRBJ2-5 | TRBD2 | NA | TRBV15
TGTGCCAGCAGTGACCATCAAAAACTGTTTTTT | CASSDHQKLFF | TRBJ1-4 | NA | NA | TRBV6-4
TGTGCCACCCAATCCGGGACTAGCGGGAAGGTTGAGCAGTTCTTC | CATQSGTSGKVEQFF | TRBJ2-1 | TRBD2 | NA | TRBV27
TGCAGCGTGGTCAGGGGTCTGAACACTGAAGCTTTCTTT | CSVVRGLNTEAFF | TRBJ1-1 | NA | NA | TRBV29-1
TGTGCCAGCTCACCACTAAGCGGGGGGGCCGGCTACGAGCAGTACTTC | CASSPLSGGAGYEQYF | TRBJ2-7 | TRBD2 | NA | TRBV18
TGTGCCACCAGCAGAAGGACAGGTCTTAACACTGAAGCTTTCTTT | CATSRRTGLNTEAFF | TRBJ1-1 | TRBD1 | NA | TRBV15
TGTGCCAGCAGCTTAGGCGGGACGGGTACCTACGAGCAGTACTTC | CASSLGGTGTYEQYF | TRBJ2-7 | NA | NA | TRBV7-9
TGCGCCAGCAGCCCGACAGCCTCCGGGGAAAAACTGTTTTTT | CASSPTASGEKLFF | TRBJ1-4 | NA | NA | TRBV5-1
TGTGCCAGCAGCTGGGGACTAGCGGGGGGGCAAGAGACCCAGTACTTC | CASSWGLAGGQETQYF | TRBJ2-5 | TRBD2 | few | TRBV5-6
TGCGCCAGCAGCCCCCAGGGAGATGAAGATACGCAGTATTTT | CASSPQGDEDTQYF | TRBJ2-3 | NA | NA | TRBV5-1
TGTGCCAGCAGCCGTAACAGGGACAATGAGCAGTTCTTC | CASSRNRDNEQFF | TRBJ2-1 | NA | NA | TRBV7-2
TGTGCCAGCACCCGGACGGGAAGCTCCTACGAGCAGTACTTC | CASTRTGSSYEQYF | TRBJ2-7 | NA | NA | TRBV7-2
TGTGCCAGCAGCGTAGATCAGGCAGGGGAGCTTACCGAGCAGTACTTC | CASSVDQAGELTEQYF | TRBJ2-7 | NA | NA | TRBV9
TGTGCCAGCAGCCGTCTAGCGGGGAGCTCCTACGAGCAGTACTTC | CASSRLAGSSYEQYF | TRBJ2-7 | TRBD2 | few | TRBV11-1
TGCGCCAGCAGCCAGGGGGTGGGAAATACGCAGTATTTT | CASSQGVGNTQYF | TRBJ2-3 | NA | few | TRBV4-3
TGTGCCAGCAGCTTAGGGCTTGTAGGGATCACTGAAGCTTTCTTT | CASSLGLVGITEAFF | TRBJ1-1 | NA | NA | TRBV7-2
TGTGCCTGGAGTGGACGGCGGGAGGTGGGCTACGAGCAGTACTTC | CAWSGRREVGYEQYF | TRBJ2-7 | TRBD2 | NA | TRBV30
TGTGCCAGCAGCAATCTTGGTAGCAATCAGCCCCAGCATTTT | CASSNLGSNQPQHF | TRBJ1-5 | NA | NA | TRBV6-5
TGTGCCAGCAGCCATACCGACAGCCGCCGGAACACTGAAGCTTTCTTT | CASSHTDSRRNTEAFF | TRBJ1-1 | NA | NA | TRBV14
TGTGCCAGCAGTTTGTCACGGATACAACCCCAGCATTTT | CASSLSRIQPQHF | TRBJ1-5 | NA | NA | TRBV27
TGTGCCAGCAGCTTGGGGACAGCCACAGATACGCAGTATTTT | CASSLGTATDTQYF | TRBJ2-3 | NA | few | TRBV5-6
TGCAGCGTTGAAGATTTTGAAGCTTTCTTT | CSVEDFEAFF | TRBJ1-1 | NA | NA | TRBV29-1
TGTGCCAGCAGCCAAGATACGCAGCGGAGGTTAACTACCTACGAGCAGTACTTC | CASSQDTQRRLTTYEQYF | TRBJ2-7 | NA | NA | TRBV4-2
TGCAGCGTTGAAGGGGGGACAGACCAAGAGACCCAGTACTTC | CSVEGGTDQETQYF | TRBJ2-5 | TRBD1 | NA | TRBV29-1
TGTGCCAGCAGGGAAAGGGGAACAGATACGCAGTATTTT | CASRERGTDTQYF | TRBJ2-3 | NA | NA | TRBV2
TGTGCCAGCAGTGAACTCAGACAAGAGACCCAGTACTTC | CASSELRQETQYF | TRBJ2-5 | NA | NA | TRBV2
TGTGCCAGCAGCCCGGGACAGGGGCAACATTCACCCCTCCACTTT | CASSPGQGQHSPLHF | TRBJ1-6 | TRBD1 | NA | TRBV9
TGTGCCATCAGTCCTAGCGGGGGGCGCACAGATACGCAGTATTTT | CAISPSGGRTDTQYF | TRBJ2-3 | TRBD2 | NA | TRBV10-3
TGTGCCAGCAGCTGGGTGTCTGGGGCCAACGTCCTGACTTTC | CASSWVSGANVLTF | TRBJ2-6 | NA | few | TRBV7-6
TGTGCCTGGAGTGGGGGGGTAGCGGGAGGGCCCTCCTACGAGCAGTACTTC | CAWSGGVAGGPSYEQYF | TRBJ2-7 | TRBD2 | NA | TRBV30
TGTGCCAGCAGCCTGTACGGTGGCGAGCAGTACTTC | CASSLYGGEQYF | TRBJ2-7 | NA | NA | TRBV4-2
TGTGCCAGCAGCCGCGGGGGCGCAGGCACTGAAGCTTTCTTT | CASSRGGAGTEAFF | TRBJ1-1 | NA | NA | TRBV7-3
TGTGCCAGCAGCCAAGGACAGGGCTATGGCTACACCTTC | CASSQGQGYGYTF | TRBJ1-2 | TRBD1 | few | TRBV4-2
TGTGCCATCAGTGAAGAAGCGCTTGGGGCCAACGTCCTGACTTTC | CAISEEALGANVLTF | TRBJ2-6 | NA | NA | TRBV10-3
TGCGCCAGCAGCCAAGATCTCGGGGGGAATGAAAAACTGTTTTTT | CASSQDLGGNEKLFF | TRBJ1-4 | NA | NA | TRBV4-3